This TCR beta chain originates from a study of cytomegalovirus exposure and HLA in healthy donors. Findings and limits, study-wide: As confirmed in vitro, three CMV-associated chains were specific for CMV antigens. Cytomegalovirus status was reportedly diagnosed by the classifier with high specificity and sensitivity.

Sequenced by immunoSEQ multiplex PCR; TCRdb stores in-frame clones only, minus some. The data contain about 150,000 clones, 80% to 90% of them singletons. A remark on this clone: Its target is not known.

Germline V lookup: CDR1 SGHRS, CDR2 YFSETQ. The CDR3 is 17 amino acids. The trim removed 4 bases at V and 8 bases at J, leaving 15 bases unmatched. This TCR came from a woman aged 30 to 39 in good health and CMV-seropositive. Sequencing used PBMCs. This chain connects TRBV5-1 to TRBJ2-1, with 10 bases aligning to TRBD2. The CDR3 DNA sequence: TGCGCCAGCAGCCCCATGTCCTTGGCTAGCGGGAGTTATGAGCAGTTCTTC. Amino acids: CASSPMSLASGSYEQFF.